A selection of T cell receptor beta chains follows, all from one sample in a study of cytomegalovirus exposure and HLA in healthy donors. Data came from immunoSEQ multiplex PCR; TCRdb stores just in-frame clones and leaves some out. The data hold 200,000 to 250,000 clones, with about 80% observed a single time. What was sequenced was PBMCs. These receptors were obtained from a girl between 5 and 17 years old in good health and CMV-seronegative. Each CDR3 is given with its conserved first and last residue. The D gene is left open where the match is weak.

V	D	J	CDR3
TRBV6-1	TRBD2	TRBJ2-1	CASSENEGGGAEQFF
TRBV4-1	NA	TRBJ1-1	CASSRTAQAGAMNTEAFF
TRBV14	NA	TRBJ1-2	CASSHLGGDWGYTF
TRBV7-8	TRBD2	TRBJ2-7	CASSSNSGRSPYEQYF
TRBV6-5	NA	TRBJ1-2	CASSYSHADGYTF
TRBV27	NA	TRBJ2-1	CASSKSGRSSYNEQFF
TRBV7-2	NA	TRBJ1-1	CASSFYVREAFF
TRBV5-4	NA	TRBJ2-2	CASSFTETGELFF
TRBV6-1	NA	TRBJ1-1	CASSQIRDTEAFF
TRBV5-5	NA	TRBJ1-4	CASSLWEGKNEKLFF
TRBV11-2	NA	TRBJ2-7	CASSLGAPYEQYF
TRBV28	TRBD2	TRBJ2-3	CASSLSPDPWTSASDTQYF
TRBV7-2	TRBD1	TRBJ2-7	CASSYRQGIAYEQYF
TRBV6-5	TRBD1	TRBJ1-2	CASSTDRAALYGYTF
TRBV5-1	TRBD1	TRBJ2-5	CASGQGGETQYF
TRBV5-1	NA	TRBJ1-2	CASSRQFNYGYTF
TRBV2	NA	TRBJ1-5	CASSRVDSLRTYSNQPQHF
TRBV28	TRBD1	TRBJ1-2	CASTTMGQAFSNYGYTF
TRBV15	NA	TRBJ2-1	CATSRPQGGYNEQFF
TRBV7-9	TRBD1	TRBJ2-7	CAIPGQGLYEQYF
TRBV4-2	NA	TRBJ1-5	CASSQDGGISNQPQHF
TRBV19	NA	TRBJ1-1	CASSLRGNTEAFF
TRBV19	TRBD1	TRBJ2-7	CASSMSDRGLYEQYF
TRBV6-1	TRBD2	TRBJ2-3	CASSGGPGTSGSTDTQYF
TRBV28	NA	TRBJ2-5	CASTNGGGRRETQYF
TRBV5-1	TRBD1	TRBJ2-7	CASSLDHRGLYEQYF
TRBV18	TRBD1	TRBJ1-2	CASSSLNLPGQGVYTF
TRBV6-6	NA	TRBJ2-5	CASSYSPAVSGETQYF